This T cell receptor (beta chain) is drawn from a study of CD8 T cells in ankylosing spondylitis. Study-wide results and limits: Some of these motif variants have turned up before, in reports on reactive arthritis synovial fluid and blood. It appeared that ankylosing spondylitis blood was characterized by a TCR beta motif of several highly homologous variants. Disease-linked clones reportedly showed significant enrichment in matched ankylosing spondylitis synovial fluid.

With 2 bases clipped from V and 6 bases from J, the junction kept 9 bases outside the gene matches. The CDR3 has 17 amino acids. Germline V gives CDR1 SGHRS, CDR2 YFSETQ. About this clonotype: Its antigen is not known.

As the method for making TCR beta libraries, quantitative 5'-RACE with molecular barcodes was used. From the 5' RACE reads, TCRdb called clonotypes with MiXCR, one entry per CDR3 protein. The repertoire consists of approximately 440,000 distinct CDR3 sequences, with 15% to 20% occurring once and the leading ten covering approximately 0.97%. Sequenced sample: blood, either unsorted or a sorted T cell fraction (not recorded which). The receptor's source is a male donor with ankylosing spondylitis. The chain uses TRBV5-1 and TRBJ2-3, with 13 bases identical to TRBD2. The CDR3 bases are TGCGCCAGCAGCTTTATGGGGACTAGCGGGGTGTTGGATACGCAGTATTTT. This translates into CASSFMGTSGVLDTQYF.